One sample yielded the 7 T cell receptor beta chains listed below, sequenced in a study of T cells after yellow fever vaccination. TCRdb fed the 5' RACE reads into MiXCR, producing one record per CDR3 protein. The sample lists about 230,000 distinct CDR3 sequences; over 6.5% were seen once. The sequencing here drew on CD4+ T cells sorted from PBMCs, taken on the day of the yellow fever booster vaccination. The receptors originated from a man between 25 and 39 years old who received the YFV17D yellow fever vaccine.

This clonotype was seen more than once but under ten times. The chain carries TRBV18 and TRBJ1-3, with 8 bases lining up with TRBD1. The CDR3 is 16 amino acids. Trimming removed 6 bases from V and 3 bases from J; junction bases left unmatched: 10. CDR1 and CDR2 from the germline V gene are KGHSH and LQKENI. CDR3 sequence reads: CASSKSGTGYGNTIYF. The CDR3 coding sequence is TGTGCCAGCTCGAAAAGCGGGACAGGCTATGGAAACACCATATATTTT.

This sequence joins TRBV2 and TRBJ2-3; 11 bases fit TRBD2. Germline values: CDR1 SNHLY, CDR2 FYNNEI. This CDR3 spans 17 amino acids. Trimming took 4 bases from V and 2 from J; bases not matched to a gene: 8. For the CDR3, the DNA is TGTGCCAGCAGTGGGGGGTATAGCGGGAGGGCCACAGATACGCAGTATTTT. Its translation is CASSGGYSGRATDTQYF.

The table lists this clonotype with a few counts. The chain employs TRBV18 and TRBJ1-6, with no clear D. There are 15 residues in the CDR3. The germline V gene has CDR1 KGHSH and CDR2 LQKENI. The V and J ends lost 3 bases and 5 bases respectively, with 11 bases between them. CDR3 nucleotide sequence: TGTGCCAGCTCACCTGGGCGGGCGGATAATTCACCCCTCCACTTT. Amino acids: CASSPGRADNSPLHF.

This clonotype was recorded at least ten times. The V call is TRBV12-3 or TRBV12-4, the J call TRBJ2-7; possibly TRBD2 for D (6 bases). V lost 5 bases and J 6 bases, leaving 20 bases between the germline ends. This CDR3 has 15 amino acids. CDR3 sequence (DNA): TGTGCCAGCAGTCCTCAGAGGACTATTACCTCCGAGCAGTACTTC. It is translated as CASSPQRTITSEQYF.

V gene TRBV7-2 combines with J gene TRBJ2-3; no clear D gene. Trimming stripped 3 bases from V and 5 bases from J, with 9 bases between. CDR3 length equals 13 residues. Germline values: CDR1 SGHTA, CDR2 FQGNSA. The CDR3 region has the DNA TGTGCCAGCAGCTTCGTGGACGGAGATACGCAGTATTTT. Protein: CASSFVDGDTQYF.

This clonotype occurred many times. This chain uses TRBV7-2 with TRBJ2-5; D gene uncertain. V was pared by 1 base and J by 5 bases, with 5 bases between. The CDR3 totals 12 residues. Germline values: CDR1 SGHTA, CDR2 FQGNSA. CDR3 protein: CASSLGPETQYF. Here the CDR3 DNA reads TGTGCCAGCAGCTTAGGCCCGGAGACCCAGTACTTC. The variable domain in full, with the rest retrieved from reference TRBV7-2 and TRBJ2-5, is GAGVSQSPSNKVTEKGKDVELRCDPISGHTALYWYRQSLGQGLEFLIYFQGNSAPDKSGLPSDRFSAERTGGSVSTLTIQRTQQEDSAVYLCASSLGPETQYFGPGTRLLVL.

This clonotype came up many times. The V gene is TRBV20-1, the J gene TRBJ2-1; D possibly uses TRBD1 or TRBD2 (5 bases each). CDR1 is DFQATT, CDR2 SNEGSKA, per germline (reference sequence). V was cut by 6 bases and J by 12 bases, with 18 bases left in between. This CDR3 contains 12 residues. Here the CDR3 DNA reads TGCAGTGCCGGGACCCGTGGTTATGTGCAGTTCTTC. This sequence encodes CSAGTRGYVQFF.